This T cell receptor beta chain was obtained from a study of blood T cells in healthy people across ages. About the research overall: The capture of about one barcoded beta molecule per two T cells was achieved by template switching.

Primed by a sample-barcoded 5' primer and a J-beta primer mix, a second PCR proceeded for 7 to 11 cycles. Researchers report that each sample yielded at least 2.5 million CDR3-containing paired-end reads. TCRdb redid the calling of the 5' RACE reads with MiXCR, one entry per CDR3 protein. Counted here are 1.5 million to 1.8 million distinct CDR3 sequences, approximately 43% occurring once; the ten biggest clones make up more than 4%. Overall study findings and caveats: Nothing was known about donor CMV status, and this possibly confounded expanded clonotype changes.

Note on this clonotype: Its antigen is unknown.

The CDR3 has 16 residues. Deletions cut 4 bases from V and 0 bases from J, with 14 bases between. From germline, CDR1 is MDHEN and CDR2 SYDVKM. With each sample, at least 5 micrograms of total RNA were extracted. Sample: blood. This receptor was identified in a woman in her late teens or twenties in good health. This sequence joins TRBV28 and TRBJ2-3; TRBD2 might be the D (6 bases). The CDR3 sequence is CASSSPSAASTDTQYF. The CDR3, as DNA: TGTGCCAGCAGTTCGCCTAGCGCAGCTAGCACAGATACGCAGTATTTT.